The entry that follows covers one T cell receptor (beta chain) sequence. Original processing notes: Reference gene primer amplification in the assay estimated nucleated cell counts. Data came from immunoSEQ multiplex PCR; TCRdb stores just in-frame clones and leaves some out. D and trimming were read from the DNA, whereas the V and J calls and clone size are those reported in that table. The top ten clones hold around 7% of a sample with 150,000 to 200,000 clones, roughly 77% of them seen once. The sample belongs to a study of blood T cell repertoires in COVID-19. Study-level background: Acute and convalescent COVID-19 specimens originated in the United States, Italy and Spain.

Trimming cost V 5 bases and J 0 bases; bases outside gene matches: 5. This CDR3 has 16 residues. Germline CDR1 is SGHVS and CDR2 is FQNEAQ. The V gene is TRBV7-8, the J gene TRBJ2-3; 10 nucleotides match TRBD2. This clonotype was sampled from an older man with active or convalescent COVID-19. The sequencing input was peripheral blood. CDR3 in DNA: TGTGCCAGCAGCCGGGGGACTAGCGCTAGCACAGATACGCAGTATTTT. It encodes CASSRGTSASTDTQYF. Full variable domain (remainder filled in from reference TRBV7-8 and TRBJ2-3): GAGVSQSPRYKVAKRGQDVALRCDPISGHVSLFWYQQALGQGPEFLTYFQNEAQLDKSGLPSDRFFAERPEGSVSTLKIQRTQQEDSAVYLCASSRGTSASTDTQYFGPGTRLTVL.